This T cell receptor (beta chain) was profiled in a study of T cell responses to AZD1222 COVID-19 vaccine. General observations from the study: Spike regions recognized by vaccine-associated CD4 TCRs spanned the protein, led by 160-218 and 743-854. Donors were mostly white British, more females; clonal diversity possibly underestimated. Among those given AZD1222, only 6 or 7 were seropositive at baseline.

Clones were read by immunoSEQ multiplex PCR, and TCRdb kept only the in-frame ones, dropping some. The sample holds roughly 180,000 clones, 80% to 90% seen once. Germline values: CDR1 LGHNA, CDR2 YNFKEQ. After removal of 2 bases from V and 1 base from J, the junction contained 7 bases not matched to a gene. The CDR3 is made up of 16 amino acids. On this clone: Its target is unknown.

Sequencing was performed on peripheral blood, taken on day 0 of AZD1222 vaccination. The gene calls are TRBV4-2 and TRBJ1-2; 7 bases map to TRBD1. The clonotype was recovered from an adult in good health. The CDR3 loop is CASSQLGTALNYGYTF. DNA for the CDR3: TGTGCCAGCAGCCAACTTGGGACAGCCCTTAACTATGGCTACACCTTC.